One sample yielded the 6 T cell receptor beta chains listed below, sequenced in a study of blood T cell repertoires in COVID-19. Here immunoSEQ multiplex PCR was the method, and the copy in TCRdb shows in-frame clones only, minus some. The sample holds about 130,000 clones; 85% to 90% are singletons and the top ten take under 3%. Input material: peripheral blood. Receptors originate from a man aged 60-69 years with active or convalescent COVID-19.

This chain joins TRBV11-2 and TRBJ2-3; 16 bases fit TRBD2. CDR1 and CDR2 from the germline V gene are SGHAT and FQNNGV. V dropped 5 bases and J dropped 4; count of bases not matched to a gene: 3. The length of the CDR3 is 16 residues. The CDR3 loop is CASSAGLAGGADTQYF. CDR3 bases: TGTGCCAGCAGCGCGGGACTAGCGGGAGGGGCAGATACGCAGTATTTT.

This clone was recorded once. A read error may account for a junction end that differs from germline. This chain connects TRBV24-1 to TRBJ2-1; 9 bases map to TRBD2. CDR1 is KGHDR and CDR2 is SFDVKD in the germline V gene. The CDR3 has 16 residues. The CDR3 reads CATSDSGLAHYDEQFF. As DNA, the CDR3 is TGTGCCACCAGTGATTCGGGACTAGCCCACTACGATGAGCAGTTCTTC.

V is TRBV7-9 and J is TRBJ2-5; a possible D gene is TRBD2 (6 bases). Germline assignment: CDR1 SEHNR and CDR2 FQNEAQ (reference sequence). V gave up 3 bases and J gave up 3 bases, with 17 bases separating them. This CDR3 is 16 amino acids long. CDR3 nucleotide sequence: TGTGCCAGCAGCTTTGGGGCGGGAATGGGGAAAGAGACCCAGTACTTC. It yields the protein CASSFGAGMGKETQYF.

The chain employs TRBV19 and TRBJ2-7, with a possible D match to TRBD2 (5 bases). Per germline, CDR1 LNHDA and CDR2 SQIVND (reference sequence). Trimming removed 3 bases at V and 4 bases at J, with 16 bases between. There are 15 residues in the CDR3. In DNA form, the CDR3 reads TGTGCCAGTAGTATGACCGGCGGGTCTCATTACGAGCAGTACTTC. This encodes CASSMTGGSHYEQYF.

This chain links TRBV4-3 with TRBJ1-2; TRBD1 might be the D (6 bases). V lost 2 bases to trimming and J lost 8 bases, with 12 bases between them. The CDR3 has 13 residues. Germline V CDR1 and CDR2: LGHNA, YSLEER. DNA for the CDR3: TGCGCCAGCAGCCAACGGGGGGCAGGGGGCTACACCTTC. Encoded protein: CASSQRGAGGYTF.

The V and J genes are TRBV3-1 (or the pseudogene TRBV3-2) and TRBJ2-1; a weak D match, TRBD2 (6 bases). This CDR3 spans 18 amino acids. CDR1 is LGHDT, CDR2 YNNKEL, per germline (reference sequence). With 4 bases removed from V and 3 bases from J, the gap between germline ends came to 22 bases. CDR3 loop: CASSPYSGRDHLYNEQFF. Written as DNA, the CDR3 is TGTGCCAGCAGCCCTTATTCTGGGCGGGACCACCTCTACAATGAGCAGTTCTTC.